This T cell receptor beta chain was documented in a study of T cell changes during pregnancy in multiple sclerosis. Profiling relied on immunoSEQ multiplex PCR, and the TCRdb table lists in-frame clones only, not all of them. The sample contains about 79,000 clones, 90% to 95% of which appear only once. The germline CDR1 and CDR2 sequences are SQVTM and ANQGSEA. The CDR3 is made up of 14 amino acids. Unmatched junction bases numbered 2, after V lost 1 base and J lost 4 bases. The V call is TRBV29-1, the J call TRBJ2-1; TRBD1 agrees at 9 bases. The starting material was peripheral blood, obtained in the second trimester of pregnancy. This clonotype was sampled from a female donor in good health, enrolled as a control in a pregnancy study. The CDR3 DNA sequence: TGCAGCGTTGAAGGGACAGGGGTATACAATGAGCAGTTCTTC. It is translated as CSVEGTGVYNEQFF.